The 10 T cell receptor beta chains below were found in one sample sequenced in a study of T cells after somatic rescue of genetic block. TCRdb keeps only in-frame clones here, not all; method: immunoSEQ multiplex PCR. The sample holds roughly 11,000 clones, roughly 70% seen once. The sequenced material came from peripheral blood mononuclear cells (PBMCs). These receptors came from a boy aged 5 to 17.

The J gene is TRBJ1-4, the V gene TRBV27; 7 nucleotides line up with TRBD1. CDR1 is MNHEY, CDR2 SMNVEV, per germline (reference sequence). The CDR3 length is 15 residues. Trimming took 5 bases from V and 4 from J; bases not matched to a gene: 7. This chain's CDR3 is CASSPGDRVNEKLFF. In DNA form, the CDR3 reads TGTGCCAGCAGTCCCGGGGACAGAGTTAATGAAAAACTGTTTTTT.

The genes are TRBV28 and TRBJ1-4, with 9 nucleotides matching TRBD1. CDR1 is MDHEN and CDR2 is SYDVKM in the germline V gene. Germline trimming cut 2 bases from V and 6 bases from J; bases unmatched to any gene: 4. The CDR3 runs 15 residues. The CDR3 is CASSLRTGVDEKLFF. The CDR3 region has the DNA TGTGCCAGCAGTTTAAGGACAGGGGTTGATGAAAAACTGTTTTTT.

The V gene is TRBV4-1, the J gene TRBJ2-1; TRBD2 matches at 8 bases. Germline V gives CDR1 MGHRA, CDR2 YSYEKL. This CDR3 is 17 amino acids long. With V trimmed by 4 bases and J by 3 bases, 11 bases remained unmatched. The CDR3 here is CASSPENERESYNEQFF. CDR3 DNA sequence: TGCGCCAGCAGCCCGGAAAACGAGCGGGAGAGCTACAATGAGCAGTTCTTC.

The chain's CDR3 is CASSPRQGQGIGNSPLHF. The CDR3 region has the DNA TGTGCCAGCAGCCCCCGCCAGGGACAGGGGATAGGTAATTCACCCCTCCACTTT. V gene TRBV11-2 combines with J gene TRBJ1-6, with 10 bases identical to TRBD1. The CDR3 runs 18 residues. Germline V lookup: CDR1 SGHAT, CDR2 FQNNGV. Trimming took 5 bases from V and 6 from J; bases not matched to a gene: 13.

The chain combines TRBV5-4 with TRBJ1-5; D unclear. Per the germline V gene, CDR1 is SGHNT and CDR2 is YYREEE (reference sequence). Trimming pared 1 base from V and 4 bases from J, leaving 9 bases between. CDR3 length: 14 residues. CDR3: CASSLIGSNQPQHF. DNA for the CDR3: TGTGCCAGCAGCTTGATAGGGAGTAATCAGCCCCAGCATTTT.

This CDR3 reads CASSYSMVNYGYTF. In DNA, the CDR3 is TGTGCCAGCAGTTACTCGATGGTTAACTATGGCTACACCTTC. V usage is TRBV6-6 and J usage is TRBJ1-2, with unresolved D. CDR1 is MNHNY and CDR2 is SVGAGI in the germline V gene (reference sequence). The CDR3 spans 14 residues. Trimming took off 0 bases at V and 1 base at J, with 6 bases between the two ends.

This chain connects TRBV5-1 to TRBJ2-7; TRBD2 agrees at 8 bases. Germline CDR1 SGHRS, CDR2 YFSETQ. The ends lost 2 bases at V and 3 bases at J; junction bases unmatched: 1. This CDR3 is built from 13 residues. Written as DNA, the CDR3 is TGCGCCAGCAGCTTCGGGGGGGGCTACGAGCAGTACTTC. Residues: CASSFGGGYEQYF.

This rearrangement joins TRBV6-1 to TRBJ1-2; a possible D gene is TRBD1 (5 bases). The CDR3 is made up of 14 amino acids. The germline V and J ends were trimmed by 4 bases and 4 bases, with 13 bases remaining between them. The germline gives CDR1 MNHNS, CDR2 SASEGT. The CDR3 reads CASSVTRRAYGYTF. The CDR3, as DNA: TGTGCCAGCAGTGTAACCCGCAGGGCCTATGGCTACACCTTC.

The chain joins TRBV9 to TRBJ2-2; D unresolved. With 1 base removed from V and 1 base from J, the gap between germline ends came to 2 bases. The CDR3 has 13 residues. The germline gives CDR1 SGDLS, CDR2 YYNGEE. CDR3 sequence (DNA): TGTGCCAGCAGCGTAAGGAACACCGGGGAGCTGTTTTTT. It specifies CASSVRNTGELFF.

J is TRBJ1-2 and V is TRBV28, with D unresolved. CDR1 MDHEN and CDR2 SYDVKM come from the germline V gene. The V gene lost 2 bases and the J gene lost 2 bases, with 15 bases spanning the gap. This CDR3 is 16 amino acids long. CDR3 in amino acids: CASSLSLASPNYGYTF. Here the CDR3 DNA reads TGTGCCAGCAGTTTAAGTCTGGCCTCCCCAAACTATGGCTACACCTTC.